This is a list of T cell receptor beta chains from one sample in a study of patients and donors after allogeneic stem cell transplantation. TCRdb re-analysed the RT-PCR reads in MiXCR, keeping a single row per CDR3 protein. The profile covers a few hundred thousand distinct CDR3 sequences, with around 41% appearing a single time and around 10% taken by the ten largest. The source material was blood, either unsorted or a sorted T cell fraction (not recorded which). These receptors were obtained from a human donor who was either an allogeneic HSCT recipient or a stem cell or donor lymphocyte infusion donor (not recorded which). It is not recorded whose cells these are; they may come from a transplant donor. Each CDR3 is given with its conserved first and last residue. Fields, in order: J gene, CDR3 length, V gene, CDR3 protein.

j_call: TRBJ2-7
cdr3_length: 11
v_call: TRBV7-9
cdr3_aa: CASSLGLEQYF

j_call: TRBJ1-2
cdr3_length: 15
v_call: TRBV20-1
cdr3_aa: CSARVARGLSDGYTF

j_call: TRBJ1-4
cdr3_length: 15
v_call: TRBV4-3
cdr3_aa: CASSPRVIANEKLFF

j_call: TRBJ1-2
cdr3_length: 13
v_call: TRBV12-3/TRBV12-4
cdr3_aa: CASRGTANYGYTF

j_call: TRBJ1-4
cdr3_length: 14
v_call: TRBV4-2
cdr3_aa: CASSPLGREEKLFF

j_call: TRBJ1-1
cdr3_length: 15
v_call: TRBV25-1
cdr3_aa: CASRDPGLLNTEAFF

j_call: TRBJ1-5
cdr3_length: 14
v_call: TRBV5-6
cdr3_aa: CASSSTGGGQPQHF

j_call: TRBJ1-4
cdr3_length: 16
v_call: TRBV3-1
cdr3_aa: CASSRIPQGANEKLFF

j_call: TRBJ2-4
cdr3_length: 15
v_call: TRBV4-1
cdr3_aa: CASSYPGQIKNIQYF

j_call: TRBJ1-1
cdr3_length: 19
v_call: TRBV10-2
cdr3_aa: CASSEAGQSILSMNTEAFF

j_call: TRBJ2-5
cdr3_length: 13
v_call: TRBV29-1
cdr3_aa: CSVVWGGGETQYF

j_call: TRBJ2-2
cdr3_length: 16
v_call: TRBV27
cdr3_aa: CASSLVLSRGTGELFF

j_call: TRBJ2-2
cdr3_length: 17
v_call: TRBV6-2/TRBV6-3
cdr3_aa: CASSILAGGPGTGELFF

j_call: TRBJ2-7
cdr3_length: 12
v_call: TRBV5-1
cdr3_aa: CASTPSEYEQYF

j_call: TRBJ1-1
cdr3_length: 13
v_call: TRBV6-4
cdr3_aa: CASSEPGTGSAFF

j_call: TRBJ2-7
cdr3_length: 14
v_call: TRBV6-5
cdr3_aa: CASSRLGSEYEQYF

j_call: TRBJ1-2
cdr3_length: 15
v_call: TRBV6-5
cdr3_aa: CASSFWKSASYGYTF

j_call: TRBJ1-1
cdr3_length: 15
v_call: TRBV4-1
cdr3_aa: CASSLRSQGNTEAFF

j_call: TRBJ1-2
cdr3_length: 12
v_call: TRBV25-1
cdr3_aa: CASSEHGYGYTF

j_call: TRBJ2-7
cdr3_length: 11
v_call: TRBV20-1
cdr3_aa: CSATYRYEQYF

j_call: TRBJ1-3
cdr3_length: 16
v_call: TRBV6-1
cdr3_aa: CASSDRGQGSGNTIYF

j_call: TRBJ1-3
cdr3_length: 15
v_call: TRBV20-1
cdr3_aa: CSARGGLLHGNTIYF

j_call: TRBJ2-2
cdr3_length: 15
v_call: TRBV4-2
cdr3_aa: CASSQVWTNTGELFF

j_call: TRBJ1-5
cdr3_length: 15
v_call: TRBV7-9
cdr3_aa: CASSATGIVQQPQHF

j_call: TRBJ2-1
cdr3_length: 12
v_call: TRBV6-5
cdr3_aa: CASRQLGNEQFF

j_call: TRBJ1-6
cdr3_length: 16
v_call: TRBV4-1
cdr3_aa: CASSQPRTGDYSPLHF

j_call: TRBJ1-4
cdr3_length: 13
v_call: TRBV20-1
cdr3_aa: CSAPDSYNEKLFF

j_call: TRBJ1-1
cdr3_length: 15
v_call: TRBV4-1
cdr3_aa: CASSQPWDRNTEAFF

j_call: TRBJ1-1
cdr3_length: 14
v_call: TRBV5-1
cdr3_aa: CASSLEGQYSEAFF

j_call: TRBJ2-7
cdr3_length: 12
v_call: TRBV20-1
cdr3_aa: CSAQDSTYEQYF

j_call: TRBJ1-4
cdr3_length: 15
v_call: TRBV9
cdr3_aa: CASSVGLATNEKLFF

j_call: TRBJ2-7
cdr3_length: 11
v_call: TRBV29-1
cdr3_aa: CSVRAGYEQYF

j_call: TRBJ1-6
cdr3_length: 14
v_call: TRBV30
cdr3_aa: CAWSFSSNNSPLHF

j_call: TRBJ1-1
cdr3_length: 14
v_call: TRBV5-1
cdr3_aa: CASSTLSQNTEAFF

j_call: TRBJ2-5
cdr3_length: 16
v_call: TRBV7-9
cdr3_aa: CASSLDRLTVQETQYF

j_call: TRBJ2-5
cdr3_length: 16
v_call: TRBV25-1
cdr3_aa: CASRGPRGDQGETQYF

j_call: TRBJ1-6
cdr3_length: 14
v_call: TRBV20-1
cdr3_aa: CSARDWDEGSPLHF

j_call: TRBJ1-5
cdr3_length: 16
v_call: TRBV12-3/TRBV12-4
cdr3_aa: CASRMRGTGGVQPQHF

j_call: TRBJ1-2
cdr3_length: 15
v_call: TRBV2
cdr3_aa: CASSVLLLPNYGYTF

j_call: TRBJ1-1
cdr3_length: 15
v_call: TRBV28
cdr3_aa: CASSPLTTANTEAFF

j_call: TRBJ1-3
cdr3_length: 15
v_call: TRBV30
cdr3_aa: CAWSQGRRSGNTIYF

j_call: TRBJ2-1
cdr3_length: 14
v_call: TRBV5-1
cdr3_aa: CASSTLGLPGEQFF

j_call: TRBJ1-2
cdr3_length: 12
v_call: TRBV5-6
cdr3_aa: CASSREDSGYTF

j_call: TRBJ1-1
cdr3_length: 15
v_call: TRBV7-9
cdr3_aa: CASSFGPGGLTEAFF

j_call: TRBJ1-5
cdr3_length: 16
v_call: TRBV5-6
cdr3_aa: CASGEFTQSSNQPQHF

j_call: TRBJ2-7
cdr3_length: 13
v_call: TRBV2
cdr3_aa: CASSEAVTYEQYF

j_call: TRBJ2-3
cdr3_length: 18
v_call: TRBV24-1
cdr3_aa: CATSDTGQGAPSTDTQYF

j_call: TRBJ2-5
cdr3_length: 15
v_call: TRBV10-3
cdr3_aa: CAISEAGGGEETQYF

j_call: TRBJ1-6
cdr3_length: 14
v_call: TRBV6-1
cdr3_aa: CASTRGRNNSPLHF

j_call: TRBJ2-1
cdr3_length: 16
v_call: TRBV6-2/TRBV6-3
cdr3_aa: CASSRTRQGVYNEQFF

j_call: TRBJ1-4
cdr3_length: 15
v_call: TRBV7-6
cdr3_aa: CASSRWTADNEKLFF

j_call: TRBJ2-3
cdr3_length: 16
v_call: TRBV3-1
cdr3_aa: CASSQVGGPSTDTQYF